The TCR beta chain under discussion was sequenced for a study of T cell responses to AZD1222 COVID-19 vaccine. This table comes from immunoSEQ multiplex PCR, and its TCRdb copy is limited to in-frame clones, with some not included. Of over 100,000 clones detected, 87% appear once; the ten largest clones hold 2.6%. V gave up 4 bases and J gave up 0 bases, with 9 bases separating them. From germline, CDR1 is LGHDT and CDR2 YNNKEL (reference sequence). The CDR3 consists of 14 residues. Findings and limits, study-wide: The donor cohort was predominantly white British with a female majority, and clonal diversity may have been underestimated. Across spike, vaccine-associated CD4 TCRs were found, dominant at 160-218 and 743-854. Variant regions that are unmutated are reportedly the target of nearly half of spike-specific TCRs.

Second doses that came at about 4 or about 12 weeks were put together. Comment on this clone: Its target is unknown.

This sequence joins TRBV3-1 (or the pseudogene TRBV3-2) and TRBJ1-2; tentative D call: TRBD1 (6 bases). This clonotype originated in an adult who received the AZD1222 COVID-19 vaccine. The sequencing here drew on peripheral blood, taken 28 days after the second AZD1222 dose. The CDR3 loop is CASSLQGPNYGYTF. DNA of the CDR3: TGTGCCAGCAGCCTACAGGGACCTAACTATGGCTACACCTTC.